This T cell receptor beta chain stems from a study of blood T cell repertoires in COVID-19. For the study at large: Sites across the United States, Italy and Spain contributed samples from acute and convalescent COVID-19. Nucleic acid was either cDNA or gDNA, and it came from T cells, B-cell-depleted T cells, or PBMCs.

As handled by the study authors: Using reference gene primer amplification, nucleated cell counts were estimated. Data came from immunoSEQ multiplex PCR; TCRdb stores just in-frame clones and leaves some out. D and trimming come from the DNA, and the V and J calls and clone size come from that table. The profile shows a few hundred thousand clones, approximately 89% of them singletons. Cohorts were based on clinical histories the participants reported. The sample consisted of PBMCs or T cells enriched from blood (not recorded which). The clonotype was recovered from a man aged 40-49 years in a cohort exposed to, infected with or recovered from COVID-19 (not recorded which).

The CDR3 nucleotides are TGTGCCAGCAGTGATCAGGGACAGGCATATGGCTACACCTTC. Protein sequence: CASSDQGQAYGYTF. This rearrangement joins TRBV2 to TRBJ1-2, with 8 positions matching TRBD1. Germline loops: CDR1 SNHLY, CDR2 FYNNEI. J gave up 5 bases and V 3 bases, and 5 bases lay outside the gene matches. The CDR3 sequence is 14 residues long.